What follows is one T cell receptor beta chain and its context. Its antigen is currently unknown. TCRdb re-called the reads through MiXCR, storing one row per CDR3 protein. The sample lists some 940,000 distinct CDR3 sequences, approximately 31% seen once, with roughly 12% in the top ten. V lost 8 bases, J lost 5 bases, and 12 bases stayed unmatched. The CDR3 runs 15 residues. The germline CDR1 and CDR2 sequences are LNHNV and YYDKDF (reference sequence). The entry originates in a study of T cell repertoires in cytomegalovirus infection. Study-wide background: As its CMV epitopes, the study selected recently identified HLA-C-restricted and well-studied HLA-B-restricted targets. Indicated by public TCR beta signatures were CMV infection and matching HLA type. General study findings and limits: The ex vivo response was dominated by HLA-C-restricted CMV-specific TCR beta clonotypes. Cumulative public TCR beta family frequency identified CMV carriers with the relevant HLA.

The material sequenced was cultured CD8+ T cells from PBMCs, taken from culture after CMV antigen stimulation. The chain employs TRBV15 and TRBJ2-7, with 10 bases that match TRBD1. The clonotype comes from a human donor in good health (CMV status not recorded). Some clones in this sample may be carry-over from other donors' samples. The CDR3 coding sequence is TGTGCCACCGGGGCTGGGACAGGGGTAATGAACGAGCAGTACTTC. Translating gives CATGAGTGVMNEQYF.